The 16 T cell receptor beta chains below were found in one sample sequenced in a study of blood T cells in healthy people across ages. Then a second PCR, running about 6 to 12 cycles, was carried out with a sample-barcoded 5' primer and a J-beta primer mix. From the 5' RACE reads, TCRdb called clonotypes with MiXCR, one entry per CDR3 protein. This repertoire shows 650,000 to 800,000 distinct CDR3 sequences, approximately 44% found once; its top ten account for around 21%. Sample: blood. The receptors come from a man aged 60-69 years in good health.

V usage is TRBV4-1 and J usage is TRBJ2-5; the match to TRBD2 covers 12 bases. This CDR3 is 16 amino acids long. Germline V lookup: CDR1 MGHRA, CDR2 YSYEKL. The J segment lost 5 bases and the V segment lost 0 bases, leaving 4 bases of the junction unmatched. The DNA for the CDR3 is TGCGCCAGCAGCCAAGATCCTAGCGGGGGGGCGGAGACCCAGTACTTC. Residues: CASSQDPSGGAETQYF.

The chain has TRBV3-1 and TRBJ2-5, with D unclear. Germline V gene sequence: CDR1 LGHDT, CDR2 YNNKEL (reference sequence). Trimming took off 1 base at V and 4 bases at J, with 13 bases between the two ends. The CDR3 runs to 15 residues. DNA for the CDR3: TGTGCCAGCAGCCAAGGGCTCCTCCCCGCAGAGACCCAGTACTTC. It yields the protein CASSQGLLPAETQYF.

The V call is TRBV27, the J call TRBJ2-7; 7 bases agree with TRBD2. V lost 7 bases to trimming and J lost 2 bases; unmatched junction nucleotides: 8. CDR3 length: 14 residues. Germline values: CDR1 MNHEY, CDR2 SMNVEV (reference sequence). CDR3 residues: CASNRAGETYEQYF. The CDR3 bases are TGTGCCAGCAACCGGGCGGGGGAAACCTACGAGCAGTACTTC.

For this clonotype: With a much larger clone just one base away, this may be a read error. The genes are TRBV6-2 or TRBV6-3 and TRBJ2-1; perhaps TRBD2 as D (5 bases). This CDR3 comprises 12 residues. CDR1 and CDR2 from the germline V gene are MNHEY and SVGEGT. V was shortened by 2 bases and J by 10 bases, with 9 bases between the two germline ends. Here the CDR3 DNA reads TGTGCCAGCAGTTACGCCGACTACGAGCAGTTCTTC. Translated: CASSYADYEQFF.

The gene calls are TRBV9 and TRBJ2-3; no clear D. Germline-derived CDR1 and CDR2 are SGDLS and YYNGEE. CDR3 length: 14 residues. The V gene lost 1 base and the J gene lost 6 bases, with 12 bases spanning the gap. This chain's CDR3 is CASSVLGTTDTQYF. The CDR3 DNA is TGTGCCAGCAGCGTACTAGGAACCACTGATACGCAGTATTTT.

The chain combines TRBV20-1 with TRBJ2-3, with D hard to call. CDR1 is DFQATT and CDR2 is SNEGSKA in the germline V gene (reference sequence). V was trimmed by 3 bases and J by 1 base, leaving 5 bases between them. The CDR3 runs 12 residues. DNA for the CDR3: TGCAGTGCTAGGTCGGGCACAGATACGCAGTATTTT. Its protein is CSARSGTDTQYF.

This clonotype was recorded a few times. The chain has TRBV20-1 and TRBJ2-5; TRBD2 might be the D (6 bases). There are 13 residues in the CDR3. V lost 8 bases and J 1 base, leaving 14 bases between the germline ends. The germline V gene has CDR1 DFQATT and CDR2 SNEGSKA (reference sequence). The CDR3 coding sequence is TGCAGTTTCCTCAGGGACTTCCAAGAGACCCAGTACTTC. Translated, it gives CSFLRDFQETQYF.

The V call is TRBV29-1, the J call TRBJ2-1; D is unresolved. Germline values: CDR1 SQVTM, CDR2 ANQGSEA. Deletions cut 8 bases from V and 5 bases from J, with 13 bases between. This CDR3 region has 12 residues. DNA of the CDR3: TGCAGCTTCAGGAGAATGAACAATGAGCAGTTCTTC. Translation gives CSFRRMNNEQFF.

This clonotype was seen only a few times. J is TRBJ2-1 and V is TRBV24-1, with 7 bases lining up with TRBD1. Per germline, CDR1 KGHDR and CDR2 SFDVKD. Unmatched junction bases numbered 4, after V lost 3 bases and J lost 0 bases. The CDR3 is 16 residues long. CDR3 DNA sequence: TGTGCCACCAGTGATGTGGGACAGAGCTCCTACAATGAGCAGTTCTTC. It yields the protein CATSDVGQSSYNEQFF.

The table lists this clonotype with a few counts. DNA for the CDR3: TGTGCCAGCAGTTCTGGGGGGCCTGGAGATACGCAGTATTTT. It yields the protein CASSSGGPGDTQYF. This rearrangement joins TRBV12-3 or TRBV12-4 to TRBJ2-3; the D call may be TRBD1 or TRBD2 (6 bases each). Trimming removed 4 bases from V and 5 bases from J, with 13 bases in between. CDR3 length: 14 residues.

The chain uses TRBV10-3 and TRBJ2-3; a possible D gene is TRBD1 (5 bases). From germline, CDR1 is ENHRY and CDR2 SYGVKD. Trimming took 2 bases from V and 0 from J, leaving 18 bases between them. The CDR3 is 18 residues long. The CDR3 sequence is CAISEPIGQGPSTDTQYF. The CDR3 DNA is TGTGCCATCAGTGAGCCAATTGGTCAGGGCCCCAGCACAGATACGCAGTATTTT.

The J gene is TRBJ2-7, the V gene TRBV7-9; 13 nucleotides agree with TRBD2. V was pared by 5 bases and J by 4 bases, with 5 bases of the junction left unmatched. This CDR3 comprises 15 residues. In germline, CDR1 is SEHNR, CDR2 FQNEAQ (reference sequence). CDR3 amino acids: CASSKGLAGRYEQYF. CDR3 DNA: TGTGCCAGCAGCAAGGGACTAGCGGGGAGATACGAGCAGTACTTC.

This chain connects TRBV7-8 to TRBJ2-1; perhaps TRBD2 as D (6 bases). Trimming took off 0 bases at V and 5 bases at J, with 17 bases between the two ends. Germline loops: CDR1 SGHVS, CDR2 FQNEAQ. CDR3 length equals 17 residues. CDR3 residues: CASSLAASARTNNEQFF. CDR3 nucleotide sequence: TGTGCCAGCAGCTTAGCAGCTAGCGCACGGACAAACAATGAGCAGTTCTTC.

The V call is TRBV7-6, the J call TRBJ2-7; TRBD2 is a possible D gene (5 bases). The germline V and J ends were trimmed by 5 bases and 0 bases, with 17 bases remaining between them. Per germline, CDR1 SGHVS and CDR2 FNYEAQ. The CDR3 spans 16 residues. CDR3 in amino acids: CASSGGGVGSSYEQYF. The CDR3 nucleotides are TGTGCCAGCAGCGGAGGTGGGGTCGGAAGCTCCTACGAGCAGTACTTC.

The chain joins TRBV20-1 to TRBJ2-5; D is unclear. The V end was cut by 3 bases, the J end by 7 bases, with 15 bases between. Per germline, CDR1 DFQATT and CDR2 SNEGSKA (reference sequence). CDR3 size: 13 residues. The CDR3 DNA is TGCAGTGCTAGTAACCCCGGGCAGTGGACCCAGTACTTC. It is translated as CSASNPGQWTQYF.

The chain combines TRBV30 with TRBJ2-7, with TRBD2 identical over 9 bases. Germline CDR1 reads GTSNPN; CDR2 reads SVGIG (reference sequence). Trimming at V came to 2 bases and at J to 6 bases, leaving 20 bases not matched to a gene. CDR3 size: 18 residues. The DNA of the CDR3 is TGTGCCTGGAGTAGGACGGGGCGGGGGGGCAAGCTCGTTCCCGAGCAGTACTTC. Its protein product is CAWSRTGRGGKLVPEQYF.